Listed here is a single T cell receptor beta chain. Its specificity is not known. For TCR beta, cDNA was produced by 5'RACE template switching with UMIs. With the 5' RACE reads reprocessed, TCRdb shows one record per CDR3 protein and no DNA. In total, the table holds hundreds of thousands of distinct CDR3 sequences. These data originate in a study of T cells expressing NK-cell markers. Study-wide results and caveats: The study found dominant NKG2C+ clonotypes at roughly 1.0-8% of CD8+ T cells in several donors.

Germline loops: CDR1 MNHNS, CDR2 SASEGT. The CDR3 sequence is 16 residues long. The V gene is TRBV6-1, the J gene TRBJ1-2; without DNA, the TCRdb call of TRBD1 cannot be checked. This receptor was identified in a man aged 18 to 30 in good health. Material for sequencing was blood T cells: a sorted CD56 or NKG2C T cell subset, CD4+ or CD8+ T cells, or bulk PBMC T cells (not recorded which). The CDR3 spells CASSTRDRGINYGYTF.